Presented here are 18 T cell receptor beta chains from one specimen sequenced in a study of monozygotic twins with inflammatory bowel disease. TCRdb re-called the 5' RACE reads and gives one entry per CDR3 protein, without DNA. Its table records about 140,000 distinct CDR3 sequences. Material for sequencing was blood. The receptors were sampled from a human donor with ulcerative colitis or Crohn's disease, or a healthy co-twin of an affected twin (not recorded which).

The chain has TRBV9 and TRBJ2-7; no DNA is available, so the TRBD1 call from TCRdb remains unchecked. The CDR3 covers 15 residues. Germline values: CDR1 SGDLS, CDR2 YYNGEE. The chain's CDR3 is CASSVSSGGSGEQYF. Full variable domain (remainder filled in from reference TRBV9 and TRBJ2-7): DSGVTQTPKHLITATGQRVTLRCSPRSGDLSVYWYQQSLDQGLQFLIQYYNGEERAKGNILERFSAQQFPDLHSELNLSSLELGDSALYFCASSVSSGGSGEQYFGPGTRLTVT.

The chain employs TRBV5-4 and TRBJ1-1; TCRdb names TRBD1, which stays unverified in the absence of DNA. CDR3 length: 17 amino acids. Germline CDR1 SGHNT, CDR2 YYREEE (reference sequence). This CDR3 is CASSPTPRDILNTEAFF. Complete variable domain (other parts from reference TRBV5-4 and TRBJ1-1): ETGVTQSPTHLIKTRGQQVTLRCSSQSGHNTVSWYQQALGQGPQFIFQYYREEENGRGNFPPRFSGLQFPNYSSELNVNALELDDSALYLCASSPTPRDILNTEAFFGQGTRLTVV.

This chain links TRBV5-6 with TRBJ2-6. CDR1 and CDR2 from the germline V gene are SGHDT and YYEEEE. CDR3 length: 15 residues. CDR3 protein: CASSSGVGLSNVLTF.

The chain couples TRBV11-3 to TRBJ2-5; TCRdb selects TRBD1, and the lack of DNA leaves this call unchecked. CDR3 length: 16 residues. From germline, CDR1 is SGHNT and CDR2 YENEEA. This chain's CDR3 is CASSLEQAGGRETQYF.

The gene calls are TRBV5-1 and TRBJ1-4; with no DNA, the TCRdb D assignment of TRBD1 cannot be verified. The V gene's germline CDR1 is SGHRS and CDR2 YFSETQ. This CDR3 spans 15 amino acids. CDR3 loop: CASSPSGTGLEKLFF.

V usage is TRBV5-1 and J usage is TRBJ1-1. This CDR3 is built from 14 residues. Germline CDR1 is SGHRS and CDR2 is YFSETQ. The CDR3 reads CASSFTDPRTEAFF.

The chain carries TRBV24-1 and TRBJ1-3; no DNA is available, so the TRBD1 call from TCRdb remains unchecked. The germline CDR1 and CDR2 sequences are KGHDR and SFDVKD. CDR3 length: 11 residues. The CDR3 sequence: CATSEGGTIYF.

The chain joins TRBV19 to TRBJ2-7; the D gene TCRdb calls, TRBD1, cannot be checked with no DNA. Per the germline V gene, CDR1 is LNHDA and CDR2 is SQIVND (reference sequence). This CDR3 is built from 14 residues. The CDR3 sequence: CASSVDSYSYEQYF.

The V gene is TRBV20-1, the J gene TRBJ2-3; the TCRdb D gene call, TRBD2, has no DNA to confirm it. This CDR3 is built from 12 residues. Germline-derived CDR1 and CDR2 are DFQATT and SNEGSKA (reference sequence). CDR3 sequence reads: CIISGSTDTQYF.

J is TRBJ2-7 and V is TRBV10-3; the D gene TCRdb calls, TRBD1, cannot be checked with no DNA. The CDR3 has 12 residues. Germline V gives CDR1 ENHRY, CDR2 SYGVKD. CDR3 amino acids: CAISGQGHEQYF.

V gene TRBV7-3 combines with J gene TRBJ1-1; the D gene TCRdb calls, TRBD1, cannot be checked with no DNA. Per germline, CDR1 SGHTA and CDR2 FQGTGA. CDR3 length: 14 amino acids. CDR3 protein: CASSLTPGITEAFF.

CDR3: CASSLGSGILGNEQFF. The gene calls are TRBV5-1 and TRBJ2-1; the TCRdb call, TRBD1, lacks DNA for checking. Germline V CDR1 and CDR2: SGHRS, YFSETQ. The CDR3 length is 16 residues.

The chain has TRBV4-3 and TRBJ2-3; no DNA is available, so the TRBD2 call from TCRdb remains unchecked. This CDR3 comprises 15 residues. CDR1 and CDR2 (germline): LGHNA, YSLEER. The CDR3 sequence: CASSQVGGAGDTQYF.

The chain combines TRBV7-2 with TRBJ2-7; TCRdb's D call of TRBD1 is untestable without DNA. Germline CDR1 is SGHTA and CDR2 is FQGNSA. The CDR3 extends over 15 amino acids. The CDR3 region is CASSIRDRGPYEQYF.

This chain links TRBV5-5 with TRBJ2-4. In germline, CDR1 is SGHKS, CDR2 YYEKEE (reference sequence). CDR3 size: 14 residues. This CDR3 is CASSLVDSKNIQYF.

This CDR3 reads CAWNRGTATYEQYF. The V call is TRBV30, the J call TRBJ2-7; TCRdb reports TRBD2, a call that lacks DNA to check it against. CDR3 length equals 14 residues. Germline-derived CDR1 and CDR2 are GTSNPN and SVGIG (reference sequence). Using reference TRBV30 and TRBJ2-7 for the parts outside the CDR3, the full variable domain is SQTIHQWPATLVQPVGSPLSLECTVEGTSNPNLYWYRQAAGRGLQLLFYSVGIGQISSEVPQNLSASRPQDRQFILSSKKLLLSDSGFYLCAWNRGTATYEQYFGPGTRLTVT.

CDR3 sequence: CATSDHGQGTYEQYF. The chain is built from TRBV24-1 and TRBJ2-7; TCRdb outputs TRBD1, but without DNA this stays unchecked. Germline V gene sequence: CDR1 KGHDR, CDR2 SFDVKD. The CDR3 sequence is 15 residues long.

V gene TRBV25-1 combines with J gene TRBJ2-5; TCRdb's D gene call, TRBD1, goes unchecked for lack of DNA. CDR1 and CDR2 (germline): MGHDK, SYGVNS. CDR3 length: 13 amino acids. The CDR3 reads CASSKGGKETQYF.